This T cell receptor (beta chain) was observed in a study of blood T cell repertoires in COVID-19. At the level of the study: Sites across the United States, Italy and Spain contributed samples from acute and convalescent COVID-19.

Using immunoSEQ multiplex PCR, the repertoire was profiled, and TCRdb retains in-frame clones only, with some absent. The sample yields about 120,000 clones, roughly 87% seen once. Source material: peripheral blood. This sequence was found in a human donor in a cohort sampled during active COVID-19.

Here the CDR3 reads CASSSGLDRAVYGYTF. The CDR3 DNA reads TGTGCCAGCAGCTCCGGCCTCGACAGGGCAGTCTATGGCTACACCTTC. The rearrangement links TRBV5-5 to TRBJ1-2, with TRBD1 identical over 7 bases. The CDR3 covers 16 residues. Germline V gene sequence: CDR1 SGHKS, CDR2 YYEKEE (reference sequence). V shed 3 bases and J 4 bases; nucleotides not matched to a gene: 12.